This entry lists 27 T cell receptor beta chains sequenced from one sample in a study of T-cell reconstitution after alpha-beta-depleted transplantation in children (dated by TCRdb to 2015 to 2016). Library generation was performed with PCR. Sequenced using an Illumina HiSeq 2500. Molecular barcoding was employed in the preparation of TCR libraries, with unique molecular identifiers being used to normalize TCRbeta repertoire quantification. TCRdb reran the public reads through fastp at Q25 and MiXCR, keeping productive beta chains. Duplicate CDR3 protein sequences are folded into a single record with the most common DNA and genes. The sample yields almost 600,000 distinct CDR3 sequences; around 27% were counted once. Around a third of the sample is held by the ten biggest clonotypes. The sample's treatment or condition label, decoded: allogeneic hematopoietic cell transplantation with graft depleted of TCRalphabeta T cells and CD19 B cells.

Sequences were derived from PBMCs, sampled before TCRalphabeta/CD19-depleted stem cell transplant. The receptors shown here come from a boy under two years old with Wiskott-Aldrich syndrome, due to receive a stem cell transplant.

A few counts support this clonotype. In DNA form, the CDR3 reads TGTGCCAGCAGTAGGGGGACTAACTATGGCTACACCTTC. This translates into CASSRGTNYGYTF. This chain connects TRBV2 to TRBJ1-2, with a weak D call TRBD1 (6 bases). The CDR3 consists of 13 residues. The germline gives CDR1 SNHLY, CDR2 FYNNEI. V lost 5 bases and J 0 bases, leaving 7 bases between the germline ends. The entire variable domain, with the rest obtained from reference TRBV2 and TRBJ1-2, is as follows: EPEVTQTPSHQVTQMGQEVILRCVPISNHLYFYWYRQILGQKVEFLVSFYNNEISEKSEIFDDQFSVERPDGSNFTLKIRSTKLEDSAMYFCASSRGTNYGYTFGSGTRLTVV.

The chain couples TRBV12-3 or TRBV12-4 to TRBJ2-7; 7 bases line up with TRBD2. CDR3 length equals 17 residues. Germline trimming cut 2 bases from V and 2 bases from J; bases unmatched to any gene: 12. The CDR3 is CASSLTFWASGTYEQYF. The CDR3 nucleotides are TGTGCCAGCAGTTTAACCTTCTGGGCTAGCGGAACCTACGAGCAGTACTTC.

This clonotype came up a few times. The V call is TRBV12-3 or TRBV12-4, the J call TRBJ2-1; perhaps TRBD2 as D (6 bases). CDR3 length: 14 amino acids. Trimming stripped 8 bases from V and 1 base from J, with 12 bases between. The CDR3 DNA is TGTGCCAGCCGGGGGAGAGTGTCCTACAATGAGCAGTTCTTC. The encoded protein is CASRGRVSYNEQFF.

This clonotype was found a few times. A much larger clone differs from this one at a single base, so this may be a read error. In DNA, the CDR3 is TGCGCCAGCACCTTGACAGGGAACACTGAAGCTTTCTTT. This encodes CASTLTGNTEAFF. V gene TRBV5-1 combines with J gene TRBJ1-1; D may be TRBD1 (6 bases). The CDR3 runs to 13 residues. CDR1 is SGHRS, CDR2 YFSETQ, per germline.

This clonotype occurred a few times. The chain uses TRBV20-1 and TRBJ1-6; D gene uncertain. The germline gives CDR1 DFQATT, CDR2 SNEGSKA (reference sequence). V lost 0 bases, J lost 7 bases, and 16 bases lay in between. The CDR3 is 16 residues long. The CDR3 loop is CSARDRVSRVNSPLHF. The CDR3 DNA is TGCAGTGCTAGAGATCGGGTGTCTAGGGTAAATTCACCCCTCCACTTT.

This chain connects TRBV25-1 to TRBJ2-5, with 9 bases identical to TRBD2. Germline V gene data show CDR1 as MGHDK and CDR2 as SYGVNS. The CDR3 totals 16 residues. V trimming: 2 bases; J trimming: 4 bases; junction bases outside the gene matches: 8. The CDR3 here is CASSEGLAGSGETQYF. The DNA for the CDR3 is TGTGCCAGCAGTGAAGGCCTAGCGGGAAGTGGAGAGACCCAGTACTTC.

This clonotype was recorded a few times. The J gene is TRBJ1-2, the V gene TRBV19; unclear D gene. The CDR3 length is 16 residues. Trimming removed 8 bases at V and 1 base at J, with 20 bases between. Per germline, CDR1 LNHDA and CDR2 SQIVND (reference sequence). CDR3 residues: CASRTFPRVGNYGYTF. The CDR3 bases are TGTGCCAGTCGAACCTTCCCGAGAGTGGGTAACTATGGCTACACCTTC.

This clonotype has a handful of counts. The gene calls are TRBV5-1 and TRBJ2-3, with 8 bases matching TRBD2. Germline V lookup: CDR1 SGHRS, CDR2 YFSETQ. V gave up 4 bases and J gave up 3 bases; unmatched junction bases: 4. The CDR3 loop spans 14 amino acids. CDR3 loop: CASSAGTRTDTQYF. In DNA, the CDR3 is TGCGCCAGCAGCGCCGGGACTAGAACAGATACGCAGTATTTT.

This clonotype turned up a few times. The chain has TRBV6-5 and TRBJ1-1, with D tentatively TRBD1 (6 bases). Germline CDR1 reads MNHEY; CDR2 reads SVGAGI. The CDR3 loop spans 16 amino acids. V gave up 3 bases and J gave up 1 base, with 15 bases separating them. The CDR3 nucleotides are TGTGCCAGCAGTTATGGGCTGGGGGCGACGAACACTGAAGCTTTCTTT. Translation: CASSYGLGATNTEAFF.

This clonotype was seen a handful of times. The chain uses TRBV28 and TRBJ2-3; maybe TRBD2 (6 bases). The germline V gene encodes CDR1 MDHEN and CDR2 SYDVKM. This CDR3 spans 15 amino acids. The V and J ends lost 5 bases and 3 bases respectively, with 15 bases between them. CDR3 in amino acids: CASSAPGVPTDTQYF. The DNA of the CDR3 is TGTGCCAGCAGTGCACCGGGGGTGCCTACAGATACGCAGTATTTT.

The V and J genes are TRBV28 and TRBJ2-7; TRBD2 is a possible D gene (7 bases). The CDR3 consists of 17 residues. Germline CDR1 MDHEN, CDR2 SYDVKM. V lost 6 bases and J 3 bases, leaving 24 bases between the germline ends. The CDR3 spells CASRGGGFGAPIYEQYF. CDR3 coding DNA: TGTGCCAGCAGAGGGGGGGGGTTTGGGGCCCCGATCTACGAGCAGTACTTC.

This clonotype was counted between two and nine times. The chain is built from TRBV11-2 and TRBJ2-7; 7 bases fit TRBD1. This CDR3 has 17 amino acids. J lost 3 bases, V lost 4 bases, and 15 bases had no gene match. CDR1 is SGHAT, CDR2 FQNNGV, per germline. The CDR3 sequence is CASSSGGLVVTHYEQYF. Written as DNA, the CDR3 is TGTGCCAGCAGCTCAGGGGGTTTGGTTGTAACTCACTACGAGCAGTACTTC. Complete variable domain (other parts from reference TRBV11-2 and TRBJ2-7): EAGVAQSPRYKIIEKRQSVAFWCNPISGHATLYWYQQILGQGPKLLIQFQNNGVVDDSQLPKDRFSAERLKGVDSTLKIQPAKLEDSAVYLCASSSGGLVVTHYEQYFGPGTRLTVT.

The gene calls are TRBV20-1 and TRBJ1-6; D is uncertain. CDR3 length: 15 amino acids. Trimming stripped 6 bases from V and 5 bases from J, with 17 bases between. CDR1 DFQATT and CDR2 SNEGSKA come from the germline V gene (reference sequence). This CDR3 reads CSAVRRTDNNSPLHF. The CDR3 DNA sequence: TGCAGTGCCGTCCGTCGGACTGATAATAATTCACCCCTCCACTTT.

The chain recombines TRBV5-5 with TRBJ2-2, with a possible D match to TRBD1 (6 bases). Deletions cut 5 bases from V and 4 bases from J, with 12 bases between. The CDR3 has 14 residues. Germline V CDR1 and CDR2: SGHKS, YYEKEE (reference sequence). This chain's CDR3 is CASRTGQGTGELFF. The CDR3 DNA is TGTGCCAGCAGAACAGGGCAGGGCACCGGGGAGCTGTTTTTT. Full variable domain (rest looked up from reference TRBV5-5 and TRBJ2-2): DAGVTQSPTHLIKTRGQQVTLRCSPISGHKSVSWYQQVLGQGPQFIFQYYEKEERGRGNFPDRFSARQFPNYSSELNVNALLLGDSALYLCASRTGQGTGELFFGEGSRLTVL.

This chain uses TRBV20-1 with TRBJ2-5, with 8 nucleotides matching TRBD2. CDR1 and CDR2 from the germline V gene are DFQATT and SNEGSKA (reference sequence). The CDR3 contains 12 residues. The CDR3 loop reads CSGRAGVETQYF. CDR3 bases: TGCAGCGGTCGAGCGGGAGTAGAGACCCAGTACTTC.

The J gene is TRBJ2-1, the V gene TRBV27; 14 nucleotides align to TRBD2. The CDR3 has 16 residues. With V trimmed by 4 bases and J by 9 bases, 8 bases remained unmatched. The germline CDR1 and CDR2 sequences are MNHEY and SMNVEV (reference sequence). In nucleotides, the CDR3 is TGTGCCAGCAGTTCTAGACTAGCGGGAGGGCCGGGTGAGCAGTTCTTC. Amino acid sequence: CASSSRLAGGPGEQFF.

V usage is TRBV12-3 or TRBV12-4 and J usage is TRBJ2-2; 8 nucleotides match TRBD1. V lost 3 bases, J lost 6 bases, and 12 bases stayed unmatched. The CDR3 has 17 amino acids. The CDR3 nucleotides read TGTGCCAGCAGTTTCTCCTCCGGACAGGGTTATTCCGGGGAGCTGTTTTTT. Translation: CASSFSSGQGYSGELFF.

V and J are TRBV10-3 and TRBJ2-7, with TRBD1 matching 8 bases. V gave up 5 bases and J gave up 4 bases; unmatched junction bases: 7. CDR3 size: 14 residues. CDR1 is ENHRY and CDR2 is SYGVKD in the germline V gene. CDR3 bases: TGTGCCATCAGTTCGACAGGGGCAGCGTACGAGCAGTACTTC. As protein: CAISSTGAAYEQYF.

The rearrangement uses TRBV24-1 and TRBJ2-5; D is uncertain. Germline CDR1 is KGHDR and CDR2 is SFDVKD. V was trimmed by 4 bases and J by 4 bases, leaving 6 bases between them. This CDR3 contains 12 residues. For the CDR3, the DNA is TGTGCCACCAGTGACACCAGAGAGACCCAGTACTTC. Its protein is CATSDTRETQYF.

V and J are TRBV5-1 and TRBJ2-7; D not resolved. The V end lost 1 base, the J end lost 0 bases, and 14 bases lay between the germline ends. The CDR3 has 16 amino acids. Germline V lookup: CDR1 SGHRS, CDR2 YFSETQ. CDR3 amino acids: CASSLSAGLSSYEQYF. CDR3 nucleotide sequence: TGCGCCAGCAGCTTGAGTGCCGGGCTGAGCTCCTACGAGCAGTACTTC.

This clonotype occurred a few times. The chain is built from TRBV20-1 and TRBJ2-1; TRBD2 matches 9 bases. The CDR3 covers 16 residues. V lost 2 bases to trimming and J lost 6 bases; unmatched junction nucleotides: 11. Germline-derived CDR1 and CDR2 are DFQATT and SNEGSKA (reference sequence). CDR3 in DNA: TGCAGTGCTAGATGGGGGGCGGGAGGGCCTGCCAATGAGCAGTTCTTC. This encodes CSARWGAGGPANEQFF.

The table lists this clonotype with a few counts. The CDR3 coding sequence is TGTGCCACCAGCAGAGATATGGCACCTTACGAGCAGTACTTC. It codes for CATSRDMAPYEQYF. The chain links TRBV15 to TRBJ2-7; no definite D call. V was trimmed by 0 bases and J by 4 bases, leaving 10 bases between them. CDR3 length: 14 amino acids. From germline, CDR1 is LNHNV and CDR2 YYDKDF (reference sequence).

This chain uses TRBV20-1 with TRBJ2-5; 7 bases map to TRBD2. The V gene end was trimmed by 1 base and the J gene end by 4 bases; junction bases not matched to a gene: 12. The CDR3 is 16 amino acids. Germline lookup yields CDR1 DFQATT and CDR2 SNEGSKA (reference sequence). The CDR3 DNA reads as TGCAGTGCTAGAGTATTATCTGGCGGGAGAAGAGAGACCCAGTACTTC. It encodes CSARVLSGGRRETQYF.

This chain joins TRBV5-1 and TRBJ2-1; 12 bases are shared with TRBD2. Germline assignment: CDR1 SGHRS and CDR2 YFSETQ. The CDR3 contains 16 residues. Trimming took 5 bases from V and 5 from J; bases not matched to a gene: 8. The CDR3 DNA reads TGCGCCAGCAGACCAGAACTAGCGGGAGGCCACAATGAGCAGTTCTTC. It codes for CASRPELAGGHNEQFF.

This clonotype showed up just a few times. The chain is built from TRBV20-1 and TRBJ1-2; 7 nucleotides match TRBD1. Germline loops: CDR1 DFQATT, CDR2 SNEGSKA (reference sequence). With 6 bases clipped from V and 4 bases from J, the junction kept 11 bases outside the gene matches. The CDR3 length is 14 residues. DNA of the CDR3: TGCAGTGCGCCAGAGGGGGCGACCACCTATGGCTACACCTTC. Its translation: CSAPEGATTYGYTF.

This chain uses TRBV12-3 or TRBV12-4 with TRBJ2-1, with TRBD1 matching 7 bases. V dropped 5 bases and J dropped 5; count of bases not matched to a gene: 9. The CDR3 consists of 15 residues. CDR3 region: CASSPEQGYHNEQFF. For the CDR3, the DNA is TGTGCCAGCAGTCCCGAACAGGGGTACCACAATGAGCAGTTCTTC.

This clonotype has a single count. V is TRBV12-3 or TRBV12-4 and J is TRBJ2-5; D is possibly TRBD2 (5 bases). Trimming removed 6 bases at V and 3 bases at J, with 23 bases between. The CDR3 covers 17 residues. The CDR3 DNA sequence: TGTGCCAGCAGCCTAGGTGGCGGGCTCGGAAGTAAAGAGACCCAGTACTTC. Amino acids: CASSLGGGLGSKETQYF.